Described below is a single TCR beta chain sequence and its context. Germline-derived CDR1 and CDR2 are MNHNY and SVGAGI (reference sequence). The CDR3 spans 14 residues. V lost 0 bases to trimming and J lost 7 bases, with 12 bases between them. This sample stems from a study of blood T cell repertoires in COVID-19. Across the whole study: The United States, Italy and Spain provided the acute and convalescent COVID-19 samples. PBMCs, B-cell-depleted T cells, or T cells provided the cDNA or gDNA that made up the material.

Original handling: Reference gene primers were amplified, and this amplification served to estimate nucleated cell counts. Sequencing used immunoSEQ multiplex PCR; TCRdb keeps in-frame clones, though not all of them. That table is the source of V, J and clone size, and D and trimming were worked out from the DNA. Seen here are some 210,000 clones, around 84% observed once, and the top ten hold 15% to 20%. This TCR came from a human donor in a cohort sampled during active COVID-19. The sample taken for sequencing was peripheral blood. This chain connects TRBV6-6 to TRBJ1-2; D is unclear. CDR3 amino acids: CASSYSKRRPGYTF. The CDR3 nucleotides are TGTGCCAGCAGTTACTCGAAACGGAGGCCTGGCTACACCTTC.